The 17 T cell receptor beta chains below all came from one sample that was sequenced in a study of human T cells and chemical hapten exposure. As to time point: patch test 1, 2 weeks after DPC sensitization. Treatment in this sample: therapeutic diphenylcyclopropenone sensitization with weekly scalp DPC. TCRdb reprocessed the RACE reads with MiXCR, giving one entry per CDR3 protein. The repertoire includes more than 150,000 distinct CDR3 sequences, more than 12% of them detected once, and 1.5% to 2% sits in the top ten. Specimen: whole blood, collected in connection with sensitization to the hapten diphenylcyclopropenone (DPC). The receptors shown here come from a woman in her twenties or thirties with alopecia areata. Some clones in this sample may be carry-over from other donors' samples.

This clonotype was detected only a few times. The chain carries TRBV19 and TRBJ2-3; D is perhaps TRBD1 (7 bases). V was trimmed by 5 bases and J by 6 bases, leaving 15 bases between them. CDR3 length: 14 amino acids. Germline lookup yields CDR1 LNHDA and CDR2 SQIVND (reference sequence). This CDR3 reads CASSPSTGRDTQYF. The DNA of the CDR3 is TGTGCCAGTAGTCCTTCGACAGGGAGGGATACGCAGTATTTT.

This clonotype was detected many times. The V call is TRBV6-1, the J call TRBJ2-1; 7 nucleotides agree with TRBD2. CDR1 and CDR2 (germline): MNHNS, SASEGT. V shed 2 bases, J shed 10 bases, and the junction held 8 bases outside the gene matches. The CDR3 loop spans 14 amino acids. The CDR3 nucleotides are TGTGCCAGCAGTGAAAGGGGCGGGAGCTCAGAGCAGTTCTTC. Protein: CASSERGGSSEQFF.

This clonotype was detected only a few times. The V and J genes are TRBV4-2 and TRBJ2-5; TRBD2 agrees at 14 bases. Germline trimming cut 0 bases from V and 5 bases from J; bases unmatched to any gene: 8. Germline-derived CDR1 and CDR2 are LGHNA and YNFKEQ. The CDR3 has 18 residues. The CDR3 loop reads CASSQDATSGGAKETQYF. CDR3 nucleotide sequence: TGTGCCAGCAGCCAAGACGCGACTAGCGGGGGGGCTAAGGAGACCCAGTACTTC.

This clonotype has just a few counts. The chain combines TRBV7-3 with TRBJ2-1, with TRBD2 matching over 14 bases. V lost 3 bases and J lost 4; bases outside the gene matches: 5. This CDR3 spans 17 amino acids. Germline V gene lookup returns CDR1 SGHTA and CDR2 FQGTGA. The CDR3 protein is CASSLTSGRAGYNEQFF. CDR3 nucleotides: TGTGCCAGCAGCTTGACTAGCGGGAGGGCGGGTTACAATGAGCAGTTCTTC.

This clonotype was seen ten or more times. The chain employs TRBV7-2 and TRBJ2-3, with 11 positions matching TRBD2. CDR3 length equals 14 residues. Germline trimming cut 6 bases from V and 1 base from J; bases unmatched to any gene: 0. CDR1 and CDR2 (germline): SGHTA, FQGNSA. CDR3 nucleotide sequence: TGTGCCAGCAGTAGCGGGGGGGGCACAGATACGCAGTATTTT. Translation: CASSSGGGTDTQYF.

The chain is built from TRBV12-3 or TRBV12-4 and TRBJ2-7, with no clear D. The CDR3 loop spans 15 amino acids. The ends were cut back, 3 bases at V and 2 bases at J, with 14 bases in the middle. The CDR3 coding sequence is TGTGCCAGCAGTTTGTTCTCTGGGTTGACCTACGAGCAGTACTTC. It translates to CASSLFSGLTYEQYF.

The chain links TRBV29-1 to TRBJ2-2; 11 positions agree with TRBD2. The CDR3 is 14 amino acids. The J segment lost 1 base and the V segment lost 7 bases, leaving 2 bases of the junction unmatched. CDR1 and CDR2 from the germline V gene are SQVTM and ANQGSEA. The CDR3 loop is CSGGLAGNTGELFF. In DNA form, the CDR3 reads TGCAGCGGCGGACTAGCGGGGAACACCGGGGAGCTGTTTTTT.

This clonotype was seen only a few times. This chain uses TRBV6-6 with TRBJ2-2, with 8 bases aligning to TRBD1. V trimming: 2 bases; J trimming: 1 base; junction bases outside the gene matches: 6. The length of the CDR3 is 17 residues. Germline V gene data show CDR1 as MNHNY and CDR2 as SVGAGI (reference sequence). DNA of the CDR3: TGTGCCAGCAGTTACGGGCCCGGGACAGGGAACACCGGGGAGCTGTTTTTT. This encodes CASSYGPGTGNTGELFF.

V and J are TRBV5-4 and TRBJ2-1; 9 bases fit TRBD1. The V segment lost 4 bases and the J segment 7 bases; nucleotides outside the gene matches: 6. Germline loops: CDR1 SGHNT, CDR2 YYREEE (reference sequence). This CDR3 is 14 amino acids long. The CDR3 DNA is TGTGCCAGCAGCCTCGGGACAGGGCCGAATGAGCAGTTCTTC. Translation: CASSLGTGPNEQFF.

CDR3 amino acids: CASSSGREGLDTQYF. DNA of the CDR3: TGTGCCAGCAGTTCCGGGAGGGAAGGGTTAGATACGCAGTATTTT. The chain combines TRBV27 with TRBJ2-3; 8 nucleotides align to TRBD2. Germline lookup yields CDR1 MNHEY and CDR2 SMNVEV (reference sequence). This CDR3 comprises 15 residues. The ends lost 4 bases at V and 5 bases at J; junction bases unmatched: 8.

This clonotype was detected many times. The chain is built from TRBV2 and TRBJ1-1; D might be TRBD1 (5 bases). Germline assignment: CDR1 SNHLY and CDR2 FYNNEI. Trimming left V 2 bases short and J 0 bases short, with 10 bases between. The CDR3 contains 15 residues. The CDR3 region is CASSELGRLNTEAFF. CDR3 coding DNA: TGTGCCAGCAGTGAACTGGGGCGATTGAACACTGAAGCTTTCTTT.

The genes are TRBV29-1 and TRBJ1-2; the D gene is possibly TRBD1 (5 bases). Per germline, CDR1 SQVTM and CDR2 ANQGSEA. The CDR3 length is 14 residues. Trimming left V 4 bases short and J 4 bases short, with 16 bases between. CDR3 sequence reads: CSVVAGDVAYGYTF. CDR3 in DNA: TGCAGCGTTGTAGCGGGGGACGTTGCCTATGGCTACACCTTC.

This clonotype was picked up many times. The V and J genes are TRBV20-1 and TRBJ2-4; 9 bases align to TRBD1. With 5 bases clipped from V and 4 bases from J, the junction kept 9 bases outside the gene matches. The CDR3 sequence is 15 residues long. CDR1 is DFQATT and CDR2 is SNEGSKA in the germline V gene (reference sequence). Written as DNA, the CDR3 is TGCAGTGCTCGTCGGACAGGGGAGCAGAAAAACATTCAGTACTTC. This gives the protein CSARRTGEQKNIQYF.

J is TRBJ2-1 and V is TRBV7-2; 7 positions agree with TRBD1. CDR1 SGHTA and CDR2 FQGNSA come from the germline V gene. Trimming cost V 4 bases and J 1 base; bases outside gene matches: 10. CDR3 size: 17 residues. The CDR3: CASSSAPGQSSYNEQFF. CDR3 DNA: TGTGCCAGCAGCTCCGCCCCGGGACAGAGTTCCTACAATGAGCAGTTCTTC.

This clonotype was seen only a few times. DNA of the CDR3: TGTGCCAGCAGTGAGGCGGGCTACATTCAGTACTTC. It codes for CASSEAGYIQYF. The genes are TRBV6-1 and TRBJ2-4, with D tentatively TRBD2 (5 bases). The CDR3 runs to 12 residues. Per germline, CDR1 MNHNS and CDR2 SASEGT. V was cut by 3 bases and J by 8 bases, with 8 bases left in between.

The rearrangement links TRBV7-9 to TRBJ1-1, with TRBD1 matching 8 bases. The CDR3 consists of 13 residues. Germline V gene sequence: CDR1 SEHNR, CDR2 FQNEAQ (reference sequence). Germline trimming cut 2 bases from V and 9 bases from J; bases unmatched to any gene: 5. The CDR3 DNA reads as TGTGCCAGCAGCTTATCCGCAGGGGGCAAAGCTTTCTTT. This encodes CASSLSAGGKAFF.

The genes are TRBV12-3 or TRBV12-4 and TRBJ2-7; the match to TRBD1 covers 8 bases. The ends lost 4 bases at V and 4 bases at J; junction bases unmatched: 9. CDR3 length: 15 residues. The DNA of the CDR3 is TGTGCCAGCAGTTCTTCCGGGACAGGTGATTACGAGCAGTACTTC. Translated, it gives CASSSSGTGDYEQYF.